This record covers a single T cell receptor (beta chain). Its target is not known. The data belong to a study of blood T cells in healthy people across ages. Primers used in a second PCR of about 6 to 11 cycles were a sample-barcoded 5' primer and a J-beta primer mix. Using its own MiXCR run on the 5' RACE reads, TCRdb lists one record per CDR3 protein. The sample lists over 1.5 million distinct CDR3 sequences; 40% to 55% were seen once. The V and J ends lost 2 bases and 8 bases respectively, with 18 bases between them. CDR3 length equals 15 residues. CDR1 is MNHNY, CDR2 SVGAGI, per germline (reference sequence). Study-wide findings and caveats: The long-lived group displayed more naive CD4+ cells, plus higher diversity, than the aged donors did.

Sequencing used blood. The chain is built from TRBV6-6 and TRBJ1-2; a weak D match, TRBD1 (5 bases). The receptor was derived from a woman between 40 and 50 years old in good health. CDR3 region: CASSYGTRLEGGYTF. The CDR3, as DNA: TGTGCCAGCAGTTACGGGACCCGTCTCGAAGGGGGCTACACCTTC.